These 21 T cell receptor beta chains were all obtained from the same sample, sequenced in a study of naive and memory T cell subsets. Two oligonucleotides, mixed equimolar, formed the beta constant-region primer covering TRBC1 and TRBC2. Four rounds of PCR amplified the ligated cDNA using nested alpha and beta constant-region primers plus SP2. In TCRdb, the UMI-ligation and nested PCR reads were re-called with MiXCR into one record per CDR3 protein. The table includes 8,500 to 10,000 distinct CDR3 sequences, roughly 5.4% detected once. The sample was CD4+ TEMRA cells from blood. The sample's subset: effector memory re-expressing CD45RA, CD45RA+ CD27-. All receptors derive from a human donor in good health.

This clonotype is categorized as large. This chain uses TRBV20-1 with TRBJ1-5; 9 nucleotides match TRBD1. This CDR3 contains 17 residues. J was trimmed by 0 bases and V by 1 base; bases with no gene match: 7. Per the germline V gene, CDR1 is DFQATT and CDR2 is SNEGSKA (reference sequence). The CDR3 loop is CSARVSGQGLSNQPQHF. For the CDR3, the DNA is TGCAGTGCTAGAGTGTCGGGACAGGGCCTTAGCAATCAGCCCCAGCATTTT.

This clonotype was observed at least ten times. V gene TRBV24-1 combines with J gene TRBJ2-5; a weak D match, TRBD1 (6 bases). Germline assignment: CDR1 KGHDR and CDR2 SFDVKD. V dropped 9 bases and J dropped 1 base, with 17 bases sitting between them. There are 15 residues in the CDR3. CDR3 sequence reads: CATLFSGTPQETQYF. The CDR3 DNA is TGTGCCACCCTATTTTCCGGGACACCCCAAGAGACCCAGTACTTC.

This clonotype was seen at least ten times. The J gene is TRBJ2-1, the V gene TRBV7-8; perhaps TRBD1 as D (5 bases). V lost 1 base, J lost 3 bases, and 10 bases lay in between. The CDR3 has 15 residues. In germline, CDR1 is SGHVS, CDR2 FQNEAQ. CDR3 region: CASSLGQGLYNEQFF. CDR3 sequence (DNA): TGTGCCAGCAGCTTAGGGCAGGGCCTCTACAATGAGCAGTTCTTC.

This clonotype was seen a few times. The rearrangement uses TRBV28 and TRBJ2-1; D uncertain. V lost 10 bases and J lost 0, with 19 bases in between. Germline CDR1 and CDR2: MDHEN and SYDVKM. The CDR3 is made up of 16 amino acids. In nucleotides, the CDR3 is TGTGCCACTACCATTCTAAGCCCGAGCTCCTACAATGAGCAGTTCTTC. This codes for CATTILSPSSYNEQFF.

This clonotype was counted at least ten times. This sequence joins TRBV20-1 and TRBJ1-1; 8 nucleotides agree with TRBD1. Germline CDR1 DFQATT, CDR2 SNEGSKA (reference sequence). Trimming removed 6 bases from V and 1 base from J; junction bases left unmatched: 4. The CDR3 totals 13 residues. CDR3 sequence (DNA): TGCAGTGCGATCGACAGGGGGAACACTGAAGCTTTCTTT. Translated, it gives CSAIDRGNTEAFF.

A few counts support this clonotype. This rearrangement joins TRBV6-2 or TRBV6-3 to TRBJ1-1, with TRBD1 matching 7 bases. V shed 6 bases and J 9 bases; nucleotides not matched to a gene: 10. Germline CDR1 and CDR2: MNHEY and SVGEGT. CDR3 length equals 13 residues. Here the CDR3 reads CASSLGQTSQAFF. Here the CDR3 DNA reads TGTGCCAGCAGCCTGGGACAGACCTCCCAAGCTTTCTTT.

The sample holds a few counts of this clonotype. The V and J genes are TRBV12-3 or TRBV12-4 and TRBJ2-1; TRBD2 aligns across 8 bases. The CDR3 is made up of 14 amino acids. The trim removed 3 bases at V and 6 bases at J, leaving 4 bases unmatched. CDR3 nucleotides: TGTGCCAGCAGTTTTTCGGGGGGGGTCAATGAGCAGTTCTTC. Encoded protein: CASSFSGGVNEQFF.

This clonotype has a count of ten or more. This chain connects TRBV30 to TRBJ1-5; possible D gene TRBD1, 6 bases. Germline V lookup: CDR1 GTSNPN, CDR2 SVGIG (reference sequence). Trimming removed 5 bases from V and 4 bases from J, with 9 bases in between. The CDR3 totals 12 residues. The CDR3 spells CAWERGNQPQHF. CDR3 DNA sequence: TGTGCCTGGGAGAGGGGGAATCAGCCCCAGCATTTT. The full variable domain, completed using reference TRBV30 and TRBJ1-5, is SQTIHQWPATLVQPVGSPLSLECTVEGTSNPNLYWYRQAAGRGLQLLFYSVGIGQISSEVPQNLSASRPQDRQFILSSKKLLLSDSGFYLCAWERGNQPQHFGDGTRLSIL.

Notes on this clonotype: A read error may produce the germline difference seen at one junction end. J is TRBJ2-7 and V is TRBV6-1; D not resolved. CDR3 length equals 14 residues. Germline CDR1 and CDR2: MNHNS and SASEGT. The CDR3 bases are TGTGCCCGCAGACCCCTCACCGGATACTACGAGCAGTACTTC. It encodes CARRPLTGYYEQYF.

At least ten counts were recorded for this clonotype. DNA of the CDR3: TGTGCCAGCAGCAAAGAAATGGGTGAGCAGTTCTTC. Translating it yields CASSKEMGEQFF. This chain links TRBV7-3 with TRBJ2-1; D gene uncertain. This CDR3 comprises 12 residues. Germline V gives CDR1 SGHTA, CDR2 FQGTGA. V dropped 5 bases and J dropped 9 bases, with 11 bases sitting between them.

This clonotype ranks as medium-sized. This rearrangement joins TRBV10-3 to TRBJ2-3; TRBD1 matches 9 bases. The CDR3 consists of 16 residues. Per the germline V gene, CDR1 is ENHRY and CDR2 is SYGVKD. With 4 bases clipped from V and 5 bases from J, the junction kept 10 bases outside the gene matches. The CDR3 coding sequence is TGTGCCATCAGTGGAGACACAGGGGGCTTAGTAGATACGCAGTATTTT. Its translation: CAISGDTGGLVDTQYF.

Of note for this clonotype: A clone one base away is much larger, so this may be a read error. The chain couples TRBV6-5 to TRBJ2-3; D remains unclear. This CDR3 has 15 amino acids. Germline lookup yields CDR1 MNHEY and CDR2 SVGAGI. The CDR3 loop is CASCYAYYTTDTQYF. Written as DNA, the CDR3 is TGTGCCAGCTGTTACGCCTACTATACTACAGATACGCAGTATTTT.

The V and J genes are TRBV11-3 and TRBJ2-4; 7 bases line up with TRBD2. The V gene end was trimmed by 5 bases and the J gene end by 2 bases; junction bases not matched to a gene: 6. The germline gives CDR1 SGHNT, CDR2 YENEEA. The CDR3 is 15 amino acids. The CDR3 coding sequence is TGTGCCAGCAGCCGAACGGGGGGTACCAAAAACATTCAGTACTTC. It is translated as CASSRTGGTKNIQYF.

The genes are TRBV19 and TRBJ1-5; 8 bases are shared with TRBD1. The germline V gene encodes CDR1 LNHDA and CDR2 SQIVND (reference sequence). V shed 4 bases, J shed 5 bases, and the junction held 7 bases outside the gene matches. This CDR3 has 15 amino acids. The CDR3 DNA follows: TGTGCCAGTAGTACCAGGACAGGGTCTTATCAGCCCCAGCATTTT. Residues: CASSTRTGSYQPQHF. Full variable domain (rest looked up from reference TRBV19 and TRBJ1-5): DGGITQSPKYLFRKEGQNVTLSCEQNLNHDAMYWYRQDPGQGLRLIYYSQIVNDFQKGDIAEGYSVSREKKESFPLTVTSAQKNPTAFYLCASSTRTGSYQPQHFGDGTRLSIL.

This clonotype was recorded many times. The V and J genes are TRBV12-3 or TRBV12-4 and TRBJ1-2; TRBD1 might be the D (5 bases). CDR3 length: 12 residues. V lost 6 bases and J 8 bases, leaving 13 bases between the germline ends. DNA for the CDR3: TGTGCCAGCAGCCTTGACAGCGCGGGCTACACCTTC. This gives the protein CASSLDSAGYTF.

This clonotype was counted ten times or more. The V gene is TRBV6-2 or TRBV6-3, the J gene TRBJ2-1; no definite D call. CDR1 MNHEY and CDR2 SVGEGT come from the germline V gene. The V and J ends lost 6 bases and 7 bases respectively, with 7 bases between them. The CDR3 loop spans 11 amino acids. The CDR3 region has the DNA TGTGCCAGCAGCCCACGGAATGAGCAGTTCTTC. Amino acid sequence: CASSPRNEQFF.

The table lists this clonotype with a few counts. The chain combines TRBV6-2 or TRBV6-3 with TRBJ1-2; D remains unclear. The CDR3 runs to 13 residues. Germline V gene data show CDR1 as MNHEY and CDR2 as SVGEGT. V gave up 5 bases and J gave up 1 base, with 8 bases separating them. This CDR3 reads CASSQTFNYGYTF. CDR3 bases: TGTGCCAGCAGTCAGACCTTTAACTATGGCTACACCTTC.

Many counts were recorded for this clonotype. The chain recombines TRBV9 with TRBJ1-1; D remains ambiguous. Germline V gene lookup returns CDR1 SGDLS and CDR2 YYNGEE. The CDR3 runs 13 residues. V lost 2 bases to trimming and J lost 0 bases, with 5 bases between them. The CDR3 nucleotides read TGTGCCAGCAGCGTCGCCATGAACACTGAAGCTTTCTTT. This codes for CASSVAMNTEAFF.

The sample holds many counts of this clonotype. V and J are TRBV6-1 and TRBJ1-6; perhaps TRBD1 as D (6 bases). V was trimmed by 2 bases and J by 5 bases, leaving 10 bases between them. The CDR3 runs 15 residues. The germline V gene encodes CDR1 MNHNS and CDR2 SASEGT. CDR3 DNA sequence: TGTGCCAGCAGTGAATTGGACAGACATAATTCACCCCTCCACTTT. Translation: CASSELDRHNSPLHF.

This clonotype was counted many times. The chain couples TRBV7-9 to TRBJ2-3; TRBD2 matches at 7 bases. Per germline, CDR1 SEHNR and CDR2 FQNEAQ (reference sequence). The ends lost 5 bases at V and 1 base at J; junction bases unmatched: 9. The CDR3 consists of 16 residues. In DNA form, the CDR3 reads TGTGCCAGCAGCCTTATCGGGGGGTCACGCACAGATACGCAGTATTTT. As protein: CASSLIGGSRTDTQYF.

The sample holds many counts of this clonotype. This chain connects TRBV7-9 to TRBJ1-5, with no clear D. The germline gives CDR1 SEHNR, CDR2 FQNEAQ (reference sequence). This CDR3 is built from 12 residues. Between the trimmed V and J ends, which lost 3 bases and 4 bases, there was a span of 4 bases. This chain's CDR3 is CASSLGNQPQHF. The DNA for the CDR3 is TGTGCCAGCAGCTTGGGGAATCAGCCCCAGCATTTT.